This entry lists 23 T cell receptor beta chains sequenced from one sample in a study of T cells in Graves' hyperthyroidism and ophthalmopathy. RNA transcripts yielded amplified TCR beta CDR3 regions. Carried out on the TCR CDR3, a first-round RT-PCR used the HTBI primer set. TCRdb re-called the multiplex PCR reads through MiXCR, storing one row per CDR3 protein. Here the sample spans 450,000 to 700,000 distinct CDR3 sequences, approximately 44% being singletons. The sample taken for sequencing was peripheral blood or thyroid tissue (not recorded which). The source is a woman aged 18-29 years with Graves' hyperthyroidism.

In the case of this clonotype: Mismatch with germline at one junction end may stem from a read error. The chain recombines TRBV10-3 with TRBJ2-7, with 8 bases lining up with TRBD1. There are 14 residues in the CDR3. CDR1 and CDR2 (germline): ENHRY, SYGVKD. The CDR3 DNA follows: TGTGCCAGCAGTTACTTCGGACAGGGATACGAGCAGTACTTC. As protein: CASSYFGQGYEQYF.

In regard to this clonotype: Possible read error: a much larger clone is one base away. The chain carries TRBV7-3 and TRBJ2-2; 8 nucleotides align to TRBD2. The CDR3 consists of 16 residues. Germline V gives CDR1 SGHTA, CDR2 FQGTGA. CDR3 amino acids: CAGSLYGAGDTGELFF. The CDR3 DNA follows: TGTGCCGGCAGCTTATACGGAGCGGGAGACACCGGGGAGCTGTTTTTT.

This clonotype has at least ten counts. The genes are TRBV29-1 and TRBJ2-7, with D hard to call. The CDR3 has 12 residues. The germline V and J ends were trimmed by 4 bases and 1 base, with 8 bases remaining between them. Germline V gives CDR1 SQVTM, CDR2 ANQGSEA. This chain's CDR3 is CSVAEFSYEQYF. The CDR3 coding sequence is TGCAGCGTTGCCGAGTTTTCCTACGAGCAGTACTTC.

This clonotype was observed a single time. The chain joins TRBV9 to TRBJ2-7; D is possibly TRBD2 (5 bases). Near its end, the DNA agrees better with TRBJ2-1, so the J call may be wrong. Germline V CDR1 and CDR2: SGDLS, YYNGEE. The CDR3 covers 13 residues. This CDR3 reads CASSLALMDEQFF. The CDR3 DNA follows: TGTGCCAGCAGTTTAGCGCTAATGGATGAGCAGTTCTTC.

CDR3 amino acids: CASSSAGLAITGELFF. Here the CDR3 DNA reads TGCGCCAGCAGCTCCGCTGGACTAGCCATCACCGGGGAGCTGTTTTTT. The chain links TRBV5-1 to TRBJ2-2; 8 bases agree with TRBD2. This CDR3 is built from 16 residues. V was clipped by 3 bases and J by 4 bases; unmatched bases: 8. Per germline, CDR1 SGHRS and CDR2 YFSETQ.

The chain recombines TRBV19 with TRBJ1-5; D might be TRBD1 (5 bases). The germline CDR1 and CDR2 sequences are LNHDA and SQIVND (reference sequence). Trimming cost V 5 bases and J 11 bases, with 19 bases left between them. The CDR3 totals 14 residues. The CDR3 sequence: CASSSWTGQETQHF. In nucleotides, the CDR3 is TGTGCCAGTAGTTCATGGACTGGACAAGAGACCCAGCATTTT.

This chain uses TRBV9 with TRBJ2-5, with D unclear. Trimming pared 4 bases from V and 5 bases from J, leaving 18 bases between. Germline CDR1 is SGDLS and CDR2 is YYNGEE. The CDR3 contains 15 residues. The DNA for the CDR3 is TGTGCCAGCAGCCCCCTAACTCTTACATCCGAGACCCAGTACTTC. Protein product: CASSPLTLTSETQYF.

This clonotype was seen repeatedly, ten times or more. The CDR3 here is CASSLFLNTEAFF. The CDR3 coding sequence is TGTGCCAGCAGCTTATTCCTGAACACTGAAGCTTTCTTT. The chain joins TRBV7-9 to TRBJ1-1, with unresolved D. Germline-derived CDR1 and CDR2 are SEHNR and FQNEAQ (reference sequence). The CDR3 contains 13 residues. Trimming cost V 2 bases and J 0 bases, with 4 bases left between them.

In the case of this clonotype: An end of the junction differs from the germline gene, which may be a read error. The chain links TRBV7-2 to TRBJ2-2, with TRBD2 as a possible D gene (6 bases). CDR3 size: 12 residues. Germline lookup yields CDR1 SGHTA and CDR2 FQGNSA. CDR3 sequence reads: CASSPIPGGLFF. In DNA, the CDR3 is TGTGCCAGCAGCCCCATACCCGGGGGGCTGTTTTTT.

The rearrangement uses TRBV20-1 and TRBJ1-1; 10 positions agree with TRBD1. The CDR3 is made up of 17 amino acids. With V trimmed by 0 bases and J by 0 bases, 7 bases remained unmatched. The germline V gene encodes CDR1 DFQATT and CDR2 SNEGSKA (reference sequence). The CDR3 loop is CSARDLAGQGLNTEAFF. The CDR3 DNA reads TGCAGTGCTAGAGATCTAGCGGGACAGGGGTTGAACACTGAAGCTTTCTTT.

V usage is TRBV7-8 and J usage is TRBJ2-7, with a weak D call TRBD1 (6 bases). In germline, CDR1 is SGHVS, CDR2 FQNEAQ. V lost 2 bases and J 7 bases, leaving 12 bases between the germline ends. The CDR3 loop spans 13 amino acids. The CDR3 region is CASSLQGNNEQYF. The CDR3 DNA reads as TGTGCCAGCAGCTTACAGGGGAATAATGAGCAGTACTTC.

Turning to this clonotype: This may arise from a read error, as a much more abundant clone is one base away. The chain joins TRBV6-5 to TRBJ2-2; 14 bases agree with TRBD2. Germline lookup yields CDR1 MNHEY and CDR2 SVGAGI. The CDR3 runs 19 residues. Trimming took 7 bases from V and 0 from J; bases not matched to a gene: 10. CDR3: CASTLPWTSGRPNTGELFF. DNA for the CDR3: TGTGCCAGCACCCTGCCCTGGACTAGCGGGAGGCCGAACACCGGGGAGCTGTTTTTT.

The chain is built from TRBV20-1 and TRBJ2-5, with 11 bases lining up with TRBD2. The CDR3 is 14 amino acids. V shed 7 bases and J 4 bases; nucleotides not matched to a gene: 8. Germline lookup yields CDR1 DFQATT and CDR2 SNEGSKA (reference sequence). The CDR3 nucleotides are TGCAGTGGGGGACTAGCGGCTTCTCGAGAGACCCAGTACTTC. Protein: CSGGLAASRETQYF.

This chain joins TRBV29-1 and TRBJ1-5; D uncertain. The CDR3 is made up of 12 amino acids. The germline V gene has CDR1 SQVTM and CDR2 ANQGSEA. The V end was cut by 7 bases, the J end by 3 bases, with 10 bases between. The CDR3 protein is CSALGVNQPQHF. In DNA form, the CDR3 reads TGCAGCGCCCTAGGAGTCAATCAGCCCCAGCATTTT.

This clonotype was seen repeatedly, ten times or more. V usage is TRBV7-2 and J usage is TRBJ1-1; the D is unclear. The CDR3 covers 13 residues. Germline CDR1 SGHTA, CDR2 FQGNSA. The V and J ends lost 2 bases and 4 bases respectively, with 8 bases between them. The CDR3, as DNA: TGTGCCAGCAGCTTAACGTGGGGCACTGAAGCTTTCTTT. Residues: CASSLTWGTEAFF.

The table lists this clonotype with a count of one. This chain joins TRBV11-2 and TRBJ2-7; 11 bases are shared with TRBD1. With V trimmed by 4 bases and J by 4 bases, 6 bases remained unmatched. The CDR3 runs to 15 residues. CDR1 is SGHAT and CDR2 is FQNNGV in the germline V gene. The CDR3 sequence is CASSYGTGGSYEQYF. In DNA form, the CDR3 reads TGTGCCAGCAGCTATGGGACAGGGGGATCTTACGAGCAGTACTTC.

This clonotype was counted many times. The CDR3 loop reads CSAQSIFTDTQYF. In nucleotides, the CDR3 is TGCAGTGCTCAGTCCATTTTCACAGATACGCAGTATTTT. The V gene is TRBV20-1, the J gene TRBJ2-3; D gene ambiguous. V shed 5 bases and J shed 2 bases, with 11 bases lying between them. This CDR3 spans 13 amino acids. Germline V gene data show CDR1 as DFQATT and CDR2 as SNEGSKA (reference sequence).

The chain links TRBV7-3 to TRBJ2-7; 7 bases line up with TRBD1. Trimming cost V 3 bases and J 10 bases; bases outside gene matches: 15. The CDR3 consists of 15 residues. Germline V gene lookup returns CDR1 SGHTA and CDR2 FQGTGA. For the CDR3, the DNA is TGTGCCAGCAGCTTGTCCCAGGGGACAGCGAATCGTCAGTACTTC. Protein sequence: CASSLSQGTANRQYF.

The chain carries TRBV2 and TRBJ1-1; 7 bases fit TRBD1. With 6 bases clipped from V and 5 bases from J, the junction kept 6 bases outside the gene matches. The CDR3 spans 13 residues. The germline gives CDR1 SNHLY, CDR2 FYNNEI. The CDR3 loop reads CASSGQEWTEAFF. The CDR3 nucleotides read TGTGCCAGCAGCGGACAGGAATGGACTGAAGCTTTCTTT.

This chain uses TRBV20-1 with TRBJ1-2; tentative D call: TRBD1 (5 bases). The germline V gene has CDR1 DFQATT and CDR2 SNEGSKA (reference sequence). The CDR3 loop spans 14 amino acids. Trimming took 3 bases from V and 2 from J, leaving 13 bases between them. The CDR3 loop reads CSARSGHNNYGYTF. The CDR3 bases are TGCAGTGCTAGGAGTGGACACAACAACTATGGCTACACCTTC.

This clonotype was seen once. A much larger clone sits a single nucleotide away, making a read error possible. It is likely a read error, because the conserved phenylalanine at the end of the CDR3 is missing. This chain joins TRBV7-4 and TRBJ1-2; 10 positions match TRBD1. CDR3 size: 14 residues. Germline V lookup: CDR1 SGHVT, CDR2 SQSDAQ. With 8 bases clipped from V and 8 bases from J, the junction kept 11 bases outside the gene matches. Here the CDR3 DNA reads TGTGCCAGCTGCCCGGGACAGGGGACTTTAGGCTACACCTCC. Protein sequence: CASCPGQGTLGYTS.

This clonotype was picked up many times. The V gene is TRBV4-1, the J gene TRBJ1-1, with 9 bases identical to TRBD1. The CDR3 has 16 residues. CDR1 MGHRA and CDR2 YSYEKL come from the germline V gene. The trim removed 4 bases at V and 1 base at J, leaving 7 bases unmatched. CDR3 in amino acids: CASSRADRGGNTEAFF. The CDR3 DNA sequence: TGCGCCAGCAGCCGGGCGGACAGGGGAGGGAACACTGAAGCTTTCTTT.

The chain has TRBV7-9 and TRBJ1-4; D gene unclear. Deletions cut 8 bases from V and 7 bases from J, with 17 bases between. CDR3 size: 14 residues. Germline V gives CDR1 SEHNR, CDR2 FQNEAQ (reference sequence). This CDR3 is CASGQTRAGEKLFF. The CDR3 region has the DNA TGTGCCAGCGGCCAGACAAGGGCGGGTGAAAAACTGTTTTTT.